This is a list of T cell receptor beta chains from one sample in a study of T cell responses to AZD1222 COVID-19 vaccine. Sequenced by immunoSEQ multiplex PCR; TCRdb stores in-frame clones only, minus some. Here the sample spans around 120,000 clones, around 92% being singletons. The starting material was peripheral blood, obtained on day 0 of AZD1222 vaccination. The receptors derive from an adult in good health. Each CDR3 is given with its conserved first and last residue. Each record gives: J gene, V gene, clone size, D gene, CDR3 protein, CDR3 DNA. D genes are given only for firm matches. The size entry is marked missing in some rows and otherwise reads once, few, many or a size class.

J gene: TRBJ2-6
V gene: TRBV18
clone size: -
D gene: -
CDR3 protein: CASSSDTSGANVLTF
CDR3 DNA: TGTGCCAGCTCATCAGACACCTCTGGGGCCAACGTCCTGACTTTC

J gene: TRBJ1-5
V gene: TRBV27
clone size: -
D gene: -
CDR3 protein: CASSLRDSNQPQHF
CDR3 DNA: TGTGCCAGCAGTTTACGGGATAGCAATCAGCCCCAGCATTTT

J gene: TRBJ1-5
V gene: TRBV18
clone size: -
D gene: -
CDR3 protein: CASSLGQRNQPQHF
CDR3 DNA: TGTGCCAGCTCACTAGGACAGCGGAATCAGCCCCAGCATTTT

J gene: TRBJ2-5
V gene: TRBV7-9
clone size: -
D gene: -
CDR3 protein: CASSLQGETQYF
CDR3 DNA: TGTGCCAGCAGCTTACAAGGGGAGACCCAGTACTTC

J gene: TRBJ1-6
V gene: TRBV27
clone size: -
D gene: -
CDR3 protein: CASSFSGLRVDSPLHF
CDR3 DNA: TGTGCCAGCAGTTTTTCGGGACTCAGGGTGGATTCACCCCTCCACTTT

J gene: TRBJ2-3
V gene: TRBV5-1
clone size: -
D gene: TRBD2
CDR3 protein: CASSLGTIAQDTQYF
CDR3 DNA: TGCGCCAGCAGCCTCGGGACTATCGCCCAGGATACGCAGTATTTT

J gene: TRBJ2-7
V gene: TRBV18
clone size: -
D gene: TRBD1
CDR3 protein: CASSLDRESGEQYF
CDR3 DNA: TGTGCCAGCTCGCTGGACAGGGAGAGCGGCGAGCAGTACTTC

J gene: TRBJ2-1
V gene: TRBV15
clone size: -
D gene: TRBD2
CDR3 protein: CATSTLPKGVSGNPYNEQFF
CDR3 DNA: TGTGCCACCAGCACCTTACCCAAAGGGGTTAGCGGGAACCCCTACAATGAGCAGTTCTTC

J gene: TRBJ1-1
V gene: TRBV19
clone size: -
D gene: -
CDR3 protein: CASSIGTMNTEAFF
CDR3 DNA: TGTGCCAGTAGTATCGGGACGATGAACACTGAAGCTTTCTTT

J gene: TRBJ1-1
V gene: TRBV6-6
clone size: few
D gene: -
CDR3 protein: CASSYLPGIVTEAFF
CDR3 DNA: TGTGCCAGCAGTTACTTGCCGGGGATAGTCACTGAAGCTTTCTTT

J gene: TRBJ1-1
V gene: TRBV5-5
clone size: -
D gene: TRBD1
CDR3 protein: CASSSLVIRGKTEAFF
CDR3 DNA: TGTGCCAGCAGCTCCCTGGTAATCAGGGGGAAGACTGAAGCTTTCTTT

J gene: TRBJ2-7
V gene: TRBV27
clone size: -
D gene: -
CDR3 protein: CASQGGAWPYEQYF
CDR3 DNA: TGTGCCAGCCAGGGGGGGGCCTGGCCCTACGAGCAGTACTTC

J gene: TRBJ2-2
V gene: TRBV19
clone size: -
D gene: -
CDR3 protein: CASRRTGFSHGELFF
CDR3 DNA: TGTGCCAGTAGACGTACAGGGTTTTCTCACGGGGAGCTGTTTTTT

J gene: TRBJ2-1
V gene: TRBV5-1
clone size: once
D gene: TRBD2
CDR3 protein: CASSLSGRDYNEQFF
CDR3 DNA: TGCGCCAGCAGCCTTAGCGGGAGGGATTACAATGAGCAGTTCTTC

J gene: TRBJ2-3
V gene: TRBV18
clone size: -
D gene: -
CDR3 protein: CASSPGSVTDTQYF
CDR3 DNA: TGTGCCAGCTCACCAGGGTCTGTAACAGATACGCAGTATTTT

J gene: TRBJ1-2
V gene: TRBV2
clone size: -
D gene: -
CDR3 protein: CASSEFTPSRVDGYTF
CDR3 DNA: TGTGCCAGCAGTGAATTCACTCCATCGAGGGTGGATGGCTACACCTTC

J gene: TRBJ1-6
V gene: TRBV2
clone size: -
D gene: TRBD1
CDR3 protein: CASTAGPNRGQGNSPLHF
CDR3 DNA: TGTGCCAGCACCGCTGGGCCAAACCGCGGACAGGGGAATTCACCCCTCCACTTT